Below are 32 T cell receptor beta chains sequenced from a single sample in a study of human T cells and chemical hapten exposure. TCRdb redid the calling of the RACE reads with MiXCR, one entry per CDR3 protein. The profile shows more than 150,000 distinct CDR3 sequences, 13% to 15% of them singletons. This sample's time point: patch test 1, 2 weeks after DPC sensitization. This sample's treatment: therapeutic diphenylcyclopropenone sensitization with weekly scalp DPC. The source material was whole blood, sampled in connection with sensitization to the hapten diphenylcyclopropenone (DPC). The receptor source for this set is a woman in her 30s with alopecia areata. Some clones in this sample may be carry-over from other donors' samples.

This clonotype occurred a few times. This chain joins TRBV12-3 or TRBV12-4 and TRBJ1-1, with 7 nucleotides matching TRBD1. Trimming at V came to 10 bases and at J to 11 bases, leaving 10 bases not matched to a gene. The CDR3 contains 11 residues. CDR3 sequence reads: CATSVEGGAFF. The CDR3 nucleotides are TGTGCCACCTCGGTTGAAGGGGGCGCTTTCTTT.

This clonotype came up a few times. This sequence joins TRBV5-6 and TRBJ1-3, with D unclear. Germline V gene data show CDR1 as SGHDT and CDR2 as YYEEEE. The CDR3 length is 15 residues. The germline V and J ends were trimmed by 4 bases and 0 bases, with 11 bases remaining between them. The CDR3 region is CASSEEWSSGNTIYF. CDR3 coding DNA: TGTGCCAGCAGCGAAGAATGGAGCTCTGGAAACACCATATATTTT.

There are a few counts of this clonotype. The V gene is TRBV6-2 or TRBV6-3, the J gene TRBJ1-1; the match to TRBD1 covers 7 bases. This CDR3 spans 15 amino acids. V shed 5 bases and J 0 bases; nucleotides not matched to a gene: 6. CDR1 and CDR2 (germline): MNHEY, SVGEGT. The DNA for the CDR3 is TGTGCCAGCAGTGGACAGGACAGTTTGAACACTGAAGCTTTCTTT. This translates into CASSGQDSLNTEAFF.

By sample share, this clonotype is medium-sized. This chain joins TRBV10-3 and TRBJ1-5; no clear D. Germline assignment: CDR1 ENHRY and CDR2 SYGVKD. Deletions cut 3 bases from V and 4 bases from J, with 10 bases between. The CDR3 loop spans 14 amino acids. This CDR3 reads CAISEDLWNQPQHF. CDR3 bases: TGTGCCATCAGTGAAGACCTATGGAATCAGCCCCAGCATTTT.

The rearrangement links TRBV4-2 to TRBJ2-7, with a tentative D call TRBD1 (6 bases). Germline assignment: CDR1 LGHNA and CDR2 YNFKEQ. V lost 3 bases and J lost 3, with 9 bases in between. The CDR3 spans 13 residues. Written as DNA, the CDR3 is TGTGCCAGCAGCCATTGGGACAACTACGAGCAGTACTTC. Its translation is CASSHWDNYEQYF.

The chain combines TRBV28 with TRBJ1-2; D ambiguous. This CDR3 is built from 11 residues. Germline V gene lookup returns CDR1 MDHEN and CDR2 SYDVKM. V was trimmed by 6 bases and J by 7 bases, leaving 9 bases between them. CDR3 region: CASSQNRGYTF. CDR3 sequence (DNA): TGTGCCAGCAGCCAGAACCGTGGCTACACCTTC.

The rearrangement joins TRBV3-1 to TRBJ2-5; D is unclear. Germline CDR1 LGHDT, CDR2 YNNKEL (reference sequence). This CDR3 contains 13 residues. V was trimmed by 3 bases and J by 1 base, leaving 6 bases between them. The chain's CDR3 is CASSHLFQETQYF. As DNA, the CDR3 is TGTGCCAGCAGCCATTTATTCCAAGAGACCCAGTACTTC.

Many counts were recorded for this clonotype. This CDR3 reads CASRTGGDIQYF. CDR3 bases: TGTGCCAGCAGGACAGGGGGAGACATTCAGTACTTC. The genes are TRBV2 and TRBJ2-4; 9 positions match TRBD1. V trimming: 6 bases; J trimming: 8 bases; junction bases outside the gene matches: 2. Germline CDR1 SNHLY, CDR2 FYNNEI. CDR3 length: 12 amino acids.

This clonotype was picked up a small number of times. V and J are TRBV20-1 and TRBJ2-3, with TRBD2 matching over 11 bases. V shed 3 bases and J 0 bases; nucleotides not matched to a gene: 23. CDR1 is DFQATT and CDR2 is SNEGSKA in the germline V gene (reference sequence). The CDR3 has 22 amino acids. The CDR3 protein is CSASWWLAGGSFSSTSTDTQYF. CDR3 coding DNA: TGCAGTGCTAGTTGGTGGCTAGCGGGGGGCAGTTTTTCTTCGACTAGCACAGATACGCAGTATTTT.

CDR3 bases: TGTGCCAGCAGCTTCGGACAGGGGTCCTACAATGAGCAGTTCTTC. It encodes CASSFGQGSYNEQFF. This chain uses TRBV7-2 with TRBJ2-1; 9 positions match TRBD1. The CDR3 contains 15 residues. V lost 3 bases to trimming and J lost 1 base; unmatched junction nucleotides: 1. Germline V gene data show CDR1 as SGHTA and CDR2 as FQGNSA.

This clonotype has just a few counts. The V gene is TRBV5-5, the J gene TRBJ2-3, with D possibly matching TRBD2 (5 bases). This CDR3 spans 13 amino acids. CDR1 is SGHKS, CDR2 YYEKEE, per germline (reference sequence). V dropped 0 bases and J dropped 6 bases, with 8 bases sitting between them. Here the CDR3 reads CASSLVRGDTQYF. Written as DNA, the CDR3 is TGTGCCAGCAGCTTGGTCCGCGGGGATACGCAGTATTTT.

This chain joins TRBV20-1 and TRBJ2-5; 7 nucleotides line up with TRBD1. Trimming cost V 1 base and J 2 bases; bases outside gene matches: 4. The CDR3 spans 14 residues. Per germline, CDR1 DFQATT and CDR2 SNEGSKA (reference sequence). In DNA, the CDR3 is TGCAGTGCTAGAGGAGGGGGACAGCAAGAGACCCAGTACTTC. Amino acid sequence: CSARGGGQQETQYF.

Only a few counts were recorded for this clonotype. The chain recombines TRBV19 with TRBJ1-5; TRBD1 might be the D (5 bases). The CDR3 is 15 amino acids. V was cut by 5 bases and J by 5 bases, with 16 bases left in between. Germline V gene sequence: CDR1 LNHDA, CDR2 SQIVND (reference sequence). The CDR3 nucleotides are TGTGCCAGTAGTGATTTGGCGAGGGGTGATCAGCCCCAGCATTTT. It specifies CASSDLARGDQPQHF. Using reference TRBV19 and TRBJ1-5 for the parts outside the CDR3, the full variable domain is DGGITQSPKYLFRKEGQNVTLSCEQNLNHDAMYWYRQDPGQGLRLIYYSQIVNDFQKGDIAEGYSVSREKKESFPLTVTSAQKNPTAFYLCASSDLARGDQPQHFGDGTRLSIL.

V is TRBV9 and J is TRBJ1-1, with a weak D call TRBD1 (5 bases). V dropped 0 bases and J dropped 6 bases, with 15 bases sitting between them. CDR1 is SGDLS and CDR2 is YYNGEE in the germline V gene. The CDR3 length is 15 residues. The CDR3 nucleotides are TGTGCCAGCAGCGTAGGTCGGGGCGGAGGATCTGAAGCTTTCTTT. Translating it yields CASSVGRGGGSEAFF.

This clonotype appeared a few times. This sequence joins TRBV14 and TRBJ2-1, with TRBD2 identical over 9 bases. This CDR3 has 15 residues. The junction had 7 bases not matched to a gene; V was cut back by 4 bases and J by 6 bases. Germline CDR1 SGHDN, CDR2 FVKESK. CDR3 protein: CASSLWRGGLNEQFF. For the CDR3, the DNA is TGTGCCAGCAGCCTTTGGCGGGGGGGCCTCAATGAGCAGTTCTTC.

This clonotype was observed at least ten times. V usage is TRBV24-1 and J usage is TRBJ1-2, with D unclear. In germline, CDR1 is KGHDR, CDR2 SFDVKD. The CDR3 length is 12 residues. With 5 bases removed from V and 5 bases from J, the gap between germline ends came to 8 bases. The CDR3 loop reads CATSGTDYGYTF. The DNA of the CDR3 is TGTGCCACCAGTGGGACGGATTATGGCTACACCTTC.

J is TRBJ1-1 and V is TRBV24-1, with D perhaps TRBD1 (5 bases). With 7 bases removed from V and 4 bases from J, the gap between germline ends came to 12 bases. The CDR3 has 13 amino acids. Germline CDR1 is KGHDR and CDR2 is SFDVKD. The CDR3 spells CATSPGPATEAFF. Here the CDR3 DNA reads TGTGCCACCAGCCCAGGGCCGGCCACTGAAGCTTTCTTT.

Worth noting for this clonotype: At one end the junction does not follow the germline gene, possibly because of a read error. This chain links TRBV7-3 with TRBJ2-7; the D is unclear. Looked up from germline, CDR1 is SGHTA and CDR2 is FQGTGA. The CDR3 contains 11 residues. CDR3: CTSSPYYEQYF. In DNA, the CDR3 is TGTACCAGCAGTCCGTACTACGAGCAGTACTTC.

This clonotype was observed many times. Relative to the germline gene, one junction end is altered; a read error may explain this. V and J are TRBV3-1 and TRBJ1-1, with D tentatively TRBD1 (5 bases). CDR1 LGHDT and CDR2 YNNKEL come from the germline V gene (reference sequence). The CDR3 totals 14 residues. The CDR3 DNA reads TGTGCCAGCAGCCTGAGGGGCGTGAAGACTGAAGCTTTCTTT. It codes for CASSLRGVKTEAFF.

The sample holds many counts of this clonotype. The chain uses TRBV7-2 and TRBJ1-6; unclear D gene. V shed 2 bases and J shed 7 bases, with 18 bases lying between them. The CDR3 totals 17 residues. Germline CDR1 and CDR2: SGHTA and FQGNSA. The DNA for the CDR3 is TGTGCCAGCAGCTTATCCCCGTATCCAGCGACGAATTCACCCCTCCACTTT. This codes for CASSLSPYPATNSPLHF.

The V and J genes are TRBV6-5 and TRBJ2-2; 7 bases line up with TRBD1. Per the germline V gene, CDR1 is MNHEY and CDR2 is SVGAGI. The CDR3 runs to 15 residues. With V trimmed by 5 bases and J by 6 bases, 9 bases remained unmatched. CDR3 bases: TGTGCCAGCAGTCGGGACAGATATGGATCCGGGGAGCTGTTTTTT. It encodes CASSRDRYGSGELFF.

This clonotype has only a few counts. CDR3 sequence (DNA): TGTGCCAGCAGCTTAGAGGGGCCAGGGGCGGCTTTCCAGCCCCAGCATTTT. Translation: CASSLEGPGAAFQPQHF. This chain joins TRBV11-2 and TRBJ1-5, with D tentatively TRBD1 (6 bases). CDR1 and CDR2 (germline): SGHAT, FQNNGV. V lost 0 bases to trimming and J lost 7 bases, with 19 bases between them. The length of the CDR3 is 17 residues.

This clonotype occurred a few times. The chain links TRBV2 to TRBJ1-2, with D possibly TRBD1 on 5 matching bases. Germline CDR1 and CDR2: SNHLY and FYNNEI. The CDR3 runs to 13 residues. V shed 10 bases and J shed 1 base, with 13 bases lying between them. In DNA, the CDR3 is TGTGCCACTACAGGAACTTATAACTATGGCTACACCTTC. Translated, it gives CATTGTYNYGYTF.

V usage is TRBV6-2 or TRBV6-3 and J usage is TRBJ1-2, with TRBD1 matching 7 bases. Germline-derived CDR1 and CDR2 are MNHEY and SVGEGT. Germline trimming cut 2 bases from V and 4 bases from J; bases unmatched to any gene: 4. The CDR3 covers 14 residues. DNA for the CDR3: TGTGCCAGCAGTTACAAGGGACAGTTCTATGGCTACACCTTC. Its protein product is CASSYKGQFYGYTF.

This clonotype occurred a few times. The chain combines TRBV5-1 with TRBJ2-3; the D is unclear. The CDR3 is 12 residues long. Trimming took 1 base from V and 5 from J, leaving 5 bases between them. Germline values: CDR1 SGHRS, CDR2 YFSETQ. The CDR3 sequence is CASSLPGDTQYF. The CDR3 coding sequence is TGCGCCAGCAGCTTGCCCGGAGATACGCAGTATTTT. Based on the CDR3 plus reference TRBV5-1 and TRBJ2-3, the full variable domain is KAGVTQTPRYLIKTRGQQVTLSCSPISGHRSVSWYQQTPGQGLQFLFEYFSETQRNKGNFPGRFSGRQFSNSRSEMNVSTLELGDSALYLCASSLPGDTQYFGPGTRLTVL.

About this clonotype: Germline and junction disagree at one end, which may indicate a read error. The V call is TRBV7-2, the J call TRBJ2-5; either TRBD1 or TRBD2 may supply D (5 bases each). This CDR3 has 13 amino acids. Per the germline V gene, CDR1 is SGHTA and CDR2 is FQGNSA. The CDR3: CASSLARGPSIGF. CDR3 coding DNA: TGTGCCAGCAGCTTAGCACGGGGACCCTCTATCGGATTC. Supplemented by reference TRBV7-2 and TRBJ2-5, the full variable domain reads GAGVSQSPSNKVTEKGKDVELRCDPISGHTALYWYRQSLGQGLEFLIYFQGNSAPDKSGLPSDRFSAERTGGSVSTLTIQRTQQEDSAVYLCASSLARGPSIGFGPGTRLLVL.

This clonotype was found a few times. CDR3 sequence (DNA): TGTGCCAGCAGCTTATCACAGGGGCCCTCTGGGGCCAACGTCCTGACTTTC. It yields the protein CASSLSQGPSGANVLTF. The chain is built from TRBV7-8 and TRBJ2-6; 7 bases fit TRBD1. Germline trimming cut 2 bases from V and 0 bases from J; bases unmatched to any gene: 4. In germline, CDR1 is SGHVS, CDR2 FQNEAQ. This CDR3 is built from 17 residues.

This clonotype came up a few times. The chain is built from TRBV5-1 and TRBJ2-7; 10 bases are shared with TRBD1. Looked up from germline, CDR1 is SGHRS and CDR2 is YFSETQ. The trim removed 8 bases at V and 5 bases at J, leaving 10 bases unmatched. There are 14 residues in the CDR3. This CDR3 reads CASSPGQGPDEQYF. The CDR3 nucleotides are TGCGCCAGTTCCCCGGGACAGGGGCCAGACGAGCAGTACTTC.

This clonotype was detected ten times or more. The rearrangement links TRBV12-3 or TRBV12-4 to TRBJ2-7, with D maybe TRBD1 (7 bases). The length of the CDR3 is 14 residues. Deletions cut 6 bases from V and 2 bases from J, with 14 bases between. CDR3 sequence (DNA): TGTGCCAGCAGCCCAGGGGGGTCGGCCTACGAGCAGTACTTC. It encodes CASSPGGSAYEQYF.

This rearrangement joins TRBV4-1 to TRBJ1-2; D not resolved. The germline gives CDR1 MGHRA, CDR2 YSYEKL. This CDR3 comprises 15 residues. The ends were cut back, 5 bases at V and 1 base at J, with 14 bases in the middle. CDR3 loop: CASSGNWENNYGYTF. The CDR3 DNA reads as TGCGCCAGCAGCGGAAACTGGGAAAATAACTATGGCTACACCTTC.

This clonotype was counted many times. This chain uses TRBV28 with TRBJ2-7, with D hard to call. V was trimmed by 5 bases and J by 2 bases, leaving 10 bases between them. Germline loops: CDR1 MDHEN, CDR2 SYDVKM. This CDR3 comprises 13 residues. CDR3 DNA sequence: TGTGCCAGCAGTAGGTGGGGTACCTACGAGCAGTACTTC. Translation: CASSRWGTYEQYF.

This clonotype has a handful of counts. This chain links TRBV5-1 with TRBJ2-5; D ambiguous. V dropped 0 bases and J dropped 3 bases, with 6 bases sitting between them. The CDR3 totals 13 residues. CDR1 is SGHRS, CDR2 YFSETQ, per germline. The CDR3 region has the DNA TGCGCCAGCAGCTTGGCCCTGGAAGAGACCCAGTACTTC. This translates into CASSLALEETQYF.